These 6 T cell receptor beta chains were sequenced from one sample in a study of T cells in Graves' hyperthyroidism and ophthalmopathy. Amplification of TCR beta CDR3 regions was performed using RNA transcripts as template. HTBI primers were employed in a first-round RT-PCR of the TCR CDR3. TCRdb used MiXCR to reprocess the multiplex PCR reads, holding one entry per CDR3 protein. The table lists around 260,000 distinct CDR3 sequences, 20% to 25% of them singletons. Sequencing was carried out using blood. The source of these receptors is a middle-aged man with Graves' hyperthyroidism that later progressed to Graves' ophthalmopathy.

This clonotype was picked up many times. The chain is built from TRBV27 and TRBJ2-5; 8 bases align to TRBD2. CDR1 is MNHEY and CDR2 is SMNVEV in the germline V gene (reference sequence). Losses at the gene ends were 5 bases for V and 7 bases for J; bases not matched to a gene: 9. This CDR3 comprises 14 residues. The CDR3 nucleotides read TGTGCCAGCAGTCCCCTCTCCGGGAGGGTGACCCAGTACTTC. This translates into CASSPLSGRVTQYF.

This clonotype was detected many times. The CDR3 loop is CASSYDRRGTEAFF. DNA for the CDR3: TGTGCCAGCAGTTACGACAGGAGAGGCACTGAAGCTTTCTTT. The chain links TRBV6-5 to TRBJ1-1, with D perhaps TRBD1 (6 bases). V was pared by 2 bases and J by 4 bases, with 11 bases between. CDR1 and CDR2 from the germline V gene are MNHEY and SVGAGI. The CDR3 extends over 14 amino acids.

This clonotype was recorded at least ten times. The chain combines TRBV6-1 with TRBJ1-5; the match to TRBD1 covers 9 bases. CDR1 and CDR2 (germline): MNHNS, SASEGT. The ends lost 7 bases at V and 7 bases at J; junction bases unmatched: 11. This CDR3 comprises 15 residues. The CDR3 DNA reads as TGTGCCAGCAACGAGACAGGGGGTATTCACCAGCCCCAGCATTTT. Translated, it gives CASNETGGIHQPQHF.

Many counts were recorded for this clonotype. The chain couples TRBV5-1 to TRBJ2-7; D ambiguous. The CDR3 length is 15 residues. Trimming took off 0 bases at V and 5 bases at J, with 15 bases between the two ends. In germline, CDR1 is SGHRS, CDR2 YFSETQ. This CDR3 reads CASSLDAGSSNEQYF. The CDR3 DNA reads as TGCGCCAGCAGCTTGGATGCAGGTTCTAGTAACGAGCAGTACTTC. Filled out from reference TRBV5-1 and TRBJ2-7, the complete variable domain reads KAGVTQTPRYLIKTRGQQVTLSCSPISGHRSVSWYQQTPGQGLQFLFEYFSETQRNKGNFPGRFSGRQFSNSRSEMNVSTLELGDSALYLCASSLDAGSSNEQYFGPGTRLTVT.

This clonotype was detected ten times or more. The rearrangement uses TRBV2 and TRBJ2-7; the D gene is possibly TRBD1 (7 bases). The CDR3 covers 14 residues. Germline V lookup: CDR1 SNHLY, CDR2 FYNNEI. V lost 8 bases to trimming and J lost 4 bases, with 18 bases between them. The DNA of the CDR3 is TGTGCCAGCCATCCCGGGCAGGGGGGTTACGAGCAGTACTTC. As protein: CASHPGQGGYEQYF.

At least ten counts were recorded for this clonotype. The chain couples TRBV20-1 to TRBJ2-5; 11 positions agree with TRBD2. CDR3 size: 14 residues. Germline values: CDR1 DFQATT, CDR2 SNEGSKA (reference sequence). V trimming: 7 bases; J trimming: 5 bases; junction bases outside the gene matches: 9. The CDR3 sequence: CSGGSGRARETQYF. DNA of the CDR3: TGCAGTGGAGGTAGCGGGAGGGCACGGGAGACCCAGTACTTC.